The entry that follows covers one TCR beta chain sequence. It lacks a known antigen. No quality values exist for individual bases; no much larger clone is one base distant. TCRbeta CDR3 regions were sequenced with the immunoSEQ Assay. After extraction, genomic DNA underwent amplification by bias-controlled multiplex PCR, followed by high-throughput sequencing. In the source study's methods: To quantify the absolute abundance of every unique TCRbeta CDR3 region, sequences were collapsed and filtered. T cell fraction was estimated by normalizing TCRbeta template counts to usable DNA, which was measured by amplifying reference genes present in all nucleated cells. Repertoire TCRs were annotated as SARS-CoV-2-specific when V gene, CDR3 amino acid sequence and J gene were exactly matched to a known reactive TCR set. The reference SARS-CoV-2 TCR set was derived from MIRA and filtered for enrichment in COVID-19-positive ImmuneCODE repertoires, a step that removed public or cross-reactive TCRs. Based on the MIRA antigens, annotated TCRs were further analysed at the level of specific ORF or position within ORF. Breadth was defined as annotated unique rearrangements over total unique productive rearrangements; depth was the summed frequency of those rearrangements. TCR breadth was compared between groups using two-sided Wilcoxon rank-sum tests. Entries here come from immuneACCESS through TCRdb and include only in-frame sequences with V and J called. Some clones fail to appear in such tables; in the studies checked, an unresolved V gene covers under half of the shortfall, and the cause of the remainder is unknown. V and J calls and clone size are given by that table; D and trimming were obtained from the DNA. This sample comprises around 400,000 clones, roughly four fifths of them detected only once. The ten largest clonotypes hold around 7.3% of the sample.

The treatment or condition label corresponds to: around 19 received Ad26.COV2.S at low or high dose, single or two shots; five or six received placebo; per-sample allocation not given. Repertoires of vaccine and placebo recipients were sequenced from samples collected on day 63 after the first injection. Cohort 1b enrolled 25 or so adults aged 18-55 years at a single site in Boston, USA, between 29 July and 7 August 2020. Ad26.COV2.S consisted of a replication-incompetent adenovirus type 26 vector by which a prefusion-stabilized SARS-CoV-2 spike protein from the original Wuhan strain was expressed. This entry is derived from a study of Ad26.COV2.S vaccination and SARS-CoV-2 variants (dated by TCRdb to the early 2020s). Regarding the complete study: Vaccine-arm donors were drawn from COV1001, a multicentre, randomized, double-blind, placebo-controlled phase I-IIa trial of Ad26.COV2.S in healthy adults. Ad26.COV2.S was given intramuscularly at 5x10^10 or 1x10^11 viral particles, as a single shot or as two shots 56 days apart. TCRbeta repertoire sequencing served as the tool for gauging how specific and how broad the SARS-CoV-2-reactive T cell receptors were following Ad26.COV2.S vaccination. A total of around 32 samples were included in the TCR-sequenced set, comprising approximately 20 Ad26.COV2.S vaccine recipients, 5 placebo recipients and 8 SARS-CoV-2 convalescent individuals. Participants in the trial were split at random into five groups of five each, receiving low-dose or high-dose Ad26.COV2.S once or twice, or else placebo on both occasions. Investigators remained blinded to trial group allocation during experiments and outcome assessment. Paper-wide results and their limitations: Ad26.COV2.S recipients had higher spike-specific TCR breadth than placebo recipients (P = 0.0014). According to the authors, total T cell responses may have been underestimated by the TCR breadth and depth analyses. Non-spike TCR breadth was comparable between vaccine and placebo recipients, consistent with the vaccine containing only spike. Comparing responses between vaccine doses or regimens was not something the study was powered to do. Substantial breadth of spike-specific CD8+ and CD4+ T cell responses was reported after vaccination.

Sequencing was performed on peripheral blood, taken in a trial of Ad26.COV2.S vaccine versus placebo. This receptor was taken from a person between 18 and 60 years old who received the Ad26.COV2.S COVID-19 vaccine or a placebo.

This receptor has the CDR3 CASSLYGTQNYGYTF. The DNA sequence is TGTGCCAGCAGTTTATACGGGACACAGAACTATGGCTACACCTTC. Recombination connected TRBV27 to TRBJ1-2; TRBD1 is perhaps the D gene, given 6 matching bases. The germline V gene (reference sequence) specifies MNHEY as CDR1 and SMNVEV as CDR2. V drops 1 base and J drops 2 bases, leaving 11 bases in between. Counted from cysteine to phenylalanine, this CDR3 has 15 amino acids. Only the CDR3 part of the read is kept: 45 bases, read in frame from the first base.